This T cell receptor beta chain derives from a study of glioma-infiltrating T cells after dendritic cell vaccination. Method: immunoSEQ multiplex PCR; TCRdb's copy keeps in-frame clones and lacks some. This repertoire shows about 21,000 clones, around 79% found once; its top ten account for roughly 34%. Study-level findings and limits: Estimated pretreatment TIL content predicted outcome after dendritic cell vaccination.

With respect to this clone: The antigen is not known.

Patients had residual fresh-frozen tumor tissue and more than two years of survival data. PBMC were collected before vaccination, two weeks after the third vaccination, and at progression. Specimen: blood, collected before dendritic cell vaccination. This clonotype was sampled from a human donor with glioblastoma.

CDR3 nucleotides: TGTGCCAGCAGCCCATCAGGGACTAGCGGGACGGTCGAGCAGTACTTC. Protein: CASSPSGTSGTVEQYF. The chain combines TRBV9 with TRBJ2-7; 13 nucleotides agree with TRBD2. Unmatched junction bases numbered 10, after V lost 4 bases and J lost 6 bases. Germline V gene data show CDR1 as SGDLS and CDR2 as YYNGEE. The CDR3 has 16 amino acids.